The subject of this entry is one T cell receptor (beta chain). TCRdb's copy holds only in-frame clones and misses some; the assay was immunoSEQ multiplex PCR. The sample lists roughly 120,000 clones; roughly 91% were seen once. This record comes from a study of T cell responses to AZD1222 COVID-19 vaccine. Study-level information: Analyses pooled second doses at about 4 or about 12 weeks.

The CDR3 loop spans 14 amino acids. From germline, CDR1 is LNHDA and CDR2 SQIVND (reference sequence). Trimming left V 5 bases short and J 8 bases short, with 18 bases between. V is TRBV19 and J is TRBJ1-2, with D uncertain. This sequence originates from an adult in good health. Sample: peripheral blood, taken on day 0 of AZD1222 vaccination. In DNA form, the CDR3 reads TGTGCCAGTAGTCCGCTGGGTATGGCTTACGGCTACACCTTC. Protein: CASSPLGMAYGYTF.